A selection of T cell receptor beta chains follows, all from one sample in a study of blood T cell repertoires in COVID-19. Produced via immunoSEQ multiplex PCR; TCRdb's table is partial and in-frame only. The table records about 270,000 clones, about four fifths of them present only once. Sequencing input: peripheral blood. Source of these receptors: an older woman with active or convalescent COVID-19. The CDR3 runs from the conserved cysteine through the conserved F or W. The order of the fields is V gene, clone size, D gene, J gene, CDR3 protein, CDR3 DNA. D genes are given only for firm matches. Clone size is shown for a subset of rows, as once, few, many or a class of expanded clone.

>TRBV7-8|-|-|TRBJ1-2
CASSLTPGGASYGYTF
TGTGCCAGCAGCTTAACCCCGGGGGGAGCGAGCTATGGCTACACCTTC
>TRBV7-9|once|-|TRBJ2-7
CASSPLLDSPYEQYF
TGTGCCAGCAGCCCTCTTCTGGACTCGCCCTACGAGCAGTACTTC
>TRBV7-6|once|-|TRBJ2-3
CASSFGGRFTDTQYF
TGTGCCAGCAGCTTCGGGGGGCGGTTCACAGATACGCAGTATTTT
>TRBV5-6|-|-|TRBJ1-3
CASTSVSSGNTIYF
TGTGCCAGCACGTCTGTCAGCTCTGGAAACACCATATATTTT
>TRBV5-4|-|-|TRBJ1-1
CASSFGQLNTEAFF
TGTGCCAGCAGCTTTGGGCAGTTGAACACTGAAGCTTTCTTT
>TRBV25-1|-|-|TRBJ1-5
CASRGTSNQPQHF
TGTGCCAGCAGGGGCACGTCCAATCAGCCCCAGCATTTT
>TRBV14|once|-|TRBJ1-2
CASSQVTEYGYTF
TGTGCCAGCAGCCAAGTAACAGAGTATGGCTACACCTTC
>TRBV27|-|-|TRBJ1-5
CASSVTGWGSNQPQHF
TGTGCCAGCAGTGTCACAGGGTGGGGTAGCAATCAGCCCCAGCATTTT
>TRBV19|-|TRBD1|TRBJ1-2
CASSARDRGVDGYTF
TGTGCCAGTAGTGCCCGGGACAGGGGCGTCGATGGCTACACCTTC
>TRBV3-1/TRBV3-2|-|TRBD1|TRBJ1-6
CASSPGTGYNSPLHF
TGTGCCAGCAGCCCCGGGACAGGGTATAATTCACCCCTCCACTTT
>TRBV18|-|-|TRBJ1-1
CASSPGIQAYLEAFF
TGTGCCAGCTCACCGGGAATACAGGCGTACCTAGAAGCTTTCTTT
>TRBV6-7|-|-|TRBJ1-2
CAGPGHQRYGYTF
TGTGCCGGACCGGGACATCAGAGGTATGGCTACACCTTC
>TRBV2|-|-|TRBJ1-4
CASSEVQGFREKLFF
TGTGCCAGCAGTGAGGTTCAGGGGTTCAGGGAAAAACTGTTTTTT
>TRBV30|-|TRBD1|TRBJ1-1
CAWRGGQAETEAFF
TGTGCCTGGAGGGGCGGACAGGCGGAAACTGAAGCTTTCTTT
>TRBV10-3|-|TRBD1|TRBJ2-2
CAISESGQGDTGELFF
TGTGCCATCAGTGAGTCGGGACAGGGGGACACCGGGGAGCTGTTTTTT
>TRBV21-1|-|-|TRBJ2-2
CASSKGAGWNTGELFF
TGTGCCAGCAGCAAAGGGGCAGGGTGGAACACCGGGGAGCTGTTTTTT
>TRBV28|-|TRBD1|TRBJ2-5
CASRTGGQETQYF
TGTGCCAGCAGGACAGGGGGCCAAGAGACCCAGTACTTC
>TRBV5-1|-|TRBD1|TRBJ2-7
CASSLEGQGTYEQYF
TGCGCCAGCAGCTTGGAGGGACAGGGAACCTACGAGCAGTACTTC
>TRBV30|-|-|TRBJ2-5
CAWRLQGQETQYF
TGTGCCTGGAGACTGCAGGGTCAAGAGACCCAGTACTTC
>TRBV3-1/TRBV3-2|-|-|TRBJ2-2
CASSQRLGRANTGELFF
TGTGCCAGCAGCCAACGGTTAGGCAGGGCCAACACCGGGGAGCTGTTTTTT
>TRBV27|-|TRBD2|TRBJ2-3
CASRLDGRGLGTDTQYF
TGTGCCAGCAGGCTCGATGGGAGGGGCCTGGGGACAGATACGCAGTATTTT
>TRBV5-6|once|-|TRBJ2-7
CASSFGPPGEGYEQYF
TGTGCCAGCAGCTTCGGCCCGCCCGGGGAAGGGTACGAGCAGTACTTC
>TRBV27|-|-|TRBJ1-3
CASSTSGYSGNTIYF
TGTGCCAGCAGTACGTCCGGGTACTCTGGAAACACCATATATTTT
>TRBV5-4|-|TRBD1|TRBJ1-1
CASSFGQGAGNTEAFF
TGTGCCAGCAGCTTTGGACAGGGGGCGGGTAACACTGAAGCTTTCTTT
>TRBV4-1|-|TRBD1|TRBJ1-6
CASRRTGGAGSPLHF
TGCGCCAGCAGGCGAACAGGGGGCGCTGGATCACCCCTCCACTTT
>TRBV7-2|-|-|TRBJ2-4
CASSSIPGRGKNIQYF
TGTGCCAGCAGCTCCATCCCCGGTCGGGGCAAAAACATTCAGTACTTC
>TRBV5-1|-|TRBD1|TRBJ1-1
CASSLWDSDTEAFF
TGCGCCAGCAGCTTGTGGGACAGTGATACTGAAGCTTTCTTT
>TRBV5-4|-|TRBD1|TRBJ1-2
CASSPGQGSNYGYTF
TGTGCCAGCAGCCCGGGACAGGGGAGTAACTATGGCTACACCTTC
>TRBV5-1|-|-|TRBJ1-3
CASTPLDIFGGNTIYF
TGCGCCAGCACACCCCTGGACATCTTTGGGGGAAACACCATATATTTT
>TRBV20-1|-|TRBD2|TRBJ2-2
CSASSASGGAGELFF
TGCAGTGCTAGTTCTGCTAGCGGGGGGGCCGGGGAGCTGTTTTTT